This TCR beta chain appears in the sequencing data of a study of graft-versus-host responses after intestinal transplantation (dated by TCRdb to about 2021). Study-level background: The transplants that recipients got were multivisceral, liver-intestinal, or isolated intestinal. The cohort enrolled some 25 intestinal transplant recipients including one retransplant, and a few patients lacking pretransplant specimens were excluded. All recipients received anti-thymocyte globulin induction followed by maintenance tacrolimus and steroids for roughly three years. After intestinal transplantation, graft-versus-host and host-versus-graft alloreactive T cell clones in the graft, circulation and bone marrow were tracked using bulk TCR-beta CDR3 sequencing. Rather than being sequenced by the commercial service, samples from a few later patients were sequenced in-house on an Illumina MiSeq and processed with MiXCR. Alloreactive clones were identified by sequencing pre-transplant mixed lymphocyte reaction products and comparing these products with unstimulated pre-transplant donor and recipient T cells. A peak of at least 4% donor T cells among recipient peripheral blood mononuclear cells was the definition used for donor T cell macrochimerism.

In light of the paper, this sample's time point label describes: cells obtained before transplantation from donor or recipient. CD3+CD4+ and CD3+CD8+ populations were FACS-sorted from unstimulated pre-transplant donor and recipient cells taken from spleen or lymph nodes. This clone has just one count. Its binding antigen is unknown. No base quality information exists; no much larger clone differs at one position. The germline V end is reduced by 4 bases and the J end by 4 bases; junction bases left unmatched: 10. The CDR3 runs 16 residues from the cysteine to the phenylalanine. CDR3 DNA only is kept here, 48 bases in frame from base 1. In the germline V gene, CDR1 corresponds to SGHRS and CDR2 to YFSETQ. The investigation overall reported the following: In the allografts of patients with donor T cell macrochimerism, GvH to HvG T cell clonal ratios were high. GvH clones were detected in recipient bone marrow, and some appeared earlier in ileal mucosa or blood, consistent with an intestinal mucosal origin. The relatively low number and heterogeneity of intestinal transplant patients limited the conclusions. Early after transplant, declines in HvG clones were associated with peak levels of circulating GvH clones.

The library was obtained by the immunoSEQ multiplex PCR assay. For most patients, genomic DNA was isolated with the Qiagen DNeasy Blood and Tissue Kit and shipped frozen to Adaptive Biotechnologies for TCR sequencing. Adaptive Biotechnologies carried out high-throughput TCR-beta CDR3 sequencing of genomic DNA for most patients. Concerning the study's data processing: TCR sequencing data for over 15 patients were retrieved from Adaptive's ImmunoSEQ software; a few other patients were processed with MiXCR and VDJtools. To correct CD4 versus CD8 sorting errors, sequences present in both subsets at a frequency ratio below 5:1 were removed. CDR3 nucleotide sequences shared by donor and recipient were removed because the origin of these sequences could not be assigned. To be classed as alloreactive, a clone needed at least 2-fold expansion over unstimulated cells and a minimum CFSE-low frequency of 0.002% (template counts) or 0.001% (read counts). Clones were considered mappable if detected in sequenced pre-transplant spleen, lymph node, or MLR CFSE-low populations of the donor or recipient. The cumulative frequency of alloreactive clones was calculated as a percentage of all sequences, weighted by copy number. In TCRdb, the immuneACCESS table is reduced to in-frame sequences with V and J assigned. These tables do not hold every clone; where another copy was compared, an unresolved V gene accounts for under half, and the others remain unexplained. The D gene and trimming were derived from the DNA, and the V and J assignments and clone size from that table. The sample table holds roughly 99,000 clones, of which 87% were seen once. Less than 0.85% of the sample lies in the top ten.

The rearranged chain carries TRBV5-1 and TRBJ1-4; TRBD1 fits 7 bases in the junction. The TCR sequence derives from a human donor who was the organ donor for an intestinal transplant. The sample was unstimulated CD4+ T cells sorted from spleen or lymph node cells, taken before transplant. Read as DNA, the sequence is TGCGCCAGCAGCACGGGTATGACAGGGATTAATGAAAAACTGTTTTTT. Protein translation: CASSTGMTGINEKLFF.